These T cell receptor beta chains were read from a single sample in a study of early T cells in non-severe SARS-CoV-2 infection. TCRdb fed the 5' RACE reads into MiXCR, producing one record per CDR3 protein. The data show over 20,000 distinct CDR3 sequences, less than 7% seen once. Specimen: whole blood. These receptors were obtained from an adult who was a healthcare worker with PCR-confirmed SARS-CoV-2 infection or an uninfected control (not recorded which). Each CDR3 is given with its conserved first and last residue. The D gene is left open where the match is weak.

d_gene,v_gene,j_gene,CDR3aa
TRBD1,TRBV2,TRBJ1-2,CASSPRGQGAYGYTF
TRBD1,TRBV5-5,TRBJ1-2,CASSYGQGLYGYTF
-,TRBV28,TRBJ2-5,CASSFPGTGGRETQYF
-,TRBV7-2,TRBJ2-5,CASSFYGPKETQYF
-,TRBV7-6,TRBJ1-1,CASSEDRNTEAFF
TRBD2,TRBV20-1,TRBJ2-5,CSANPSGDKQETQYF
TRBD1,TRBV9,TRBJ2-2,CASSTGMRTGELFF
-,TRBV20-1,TRBJ2-2,CSARVSANTGELFF
TRBD1,TRBV3-1,TRBJ2-1,CASSLRNTWTGPGYNEQFF
-,TRBV6-5,TRBJ1-1,CASSLGWVANTEAFF
TRBD2,TRBV27,TRBJ2-4,CASSLSRGGHIQYF
TRBD2,TRBV28,TRBJ2-7,CASTLEGRESYEQYF
TRBD2,TRBV11-2,TRBJ2-7,CASSSRSTSGDYEQYF
-,TRBV18,TRBJ2-1,CASMRTRGDNEQFF
TRBD2,TRBV7-7,TRBJ2-5,CASSPRGGPQETQYF
TRBD1,TRBV2,TRBJ1-5,CASNFGTGSAQPQHF
TRBD1,TRBV13,TRBJ1-1,CASSLGQGASEAFF
TRBD2,TRBV20-1,TRBJ2-1,CSFIAGAYNEQFF
TRBD1,TRBV3-1,TRBJ1-1,CASTDRVNTEAFF
-,TRBV6-5,TRBJ1-1,CASSYRGYNTEAFF
-,TRBV7-9,TRBJ1-6,CASSLGTLYNSPPHF
TRBD1,TRBV7-3,TRBJ1-6,CASSSGQGRSPLHF